This T cell receptor (beta chain) was sequenced in a study of technical replicates of blood from several donors (dated by TCRdb to between 2016 and 2019). As regards this clone: No antigen is known for it. The record has no base qualities; no much larger clone is one base away.

Including cysteine and phenylalanine, the CDR3 has 14 amino acids. CDR3 DNA is the only sequence kept; it has 42 bases, read in frame from the first base. The germline V gene supplies CDR1 SGHDT and CDR2 YYEEEE. V and J are truncated by 2 bases and 0 bases respectively, leaving an intervening sequence of 6 bases. Preparation of the library involved the immunoSEQ multiplex PCR assay. Imported from immuneACCESS, the table was reduced by TCRdb to in-frame sequences with V and J called. These copies leave out some clones; in studies compared against another copy, an unresolved V gene accounts for under half, and the cause of the remainder is not known. Counted in this sample were about 57,000 clones; 93% of them appeared once. The top ten clonotypes cover less than 4.5% of the sample.

This TCR was recovered from a human donor in good health. Some clones in this sample may be carry-over from other donors' samples. The V and J genes are TRBV5-6 and TRBJ2-1; a weak D assignment points to TRBD1 (5 bases agree). The sequencing input was PBMCs. The bases are TGTGCCAGCAGCTTCGACAGCTCCTACAATGAGCAGTTCTTC. Its protein product is CASSFDSSYNEQFF.